This passage covers 16 T cell receptor beta chains from one sample sequenced in a study of cytomegalovirus exposure and HLA in healthy donors. A multiplex PCR was run with 60 Vbeta primers and 13 Jbeta primers. Assay used: immunoSEQ multiplex PCR; TCRdb lists only in-frame clones, some missing. The table includes about 150,000 clones, approximately 71% detected once. Specimen: PBMCs. These receptor sequences come from a man aged 18 to 30 in good health and CMV-seropositive.

CDR3 residues: CASSPRFDRTNQPQHF. Written as DNA, the CDR3 is TGCGCCAGCAGTCCTCGGTTCGACAGGACCAATCAGCCCCAGCATTTT. The J gene is TRBJ1-5, the V gene TRBV23-1, with a possible D match to TRBD1 (6 bases). TRBV23-1 is an ORF, with its function uncertain. The V end was cut by 4 bases, the J end by 3 bases, with 16 bases between. The CDR3 consists of 16 residues.

The chain employs TRBV20-1 and TRBJ1-2; D gene unclear. V was pared by 1 base and J by 8 bases, with 8 bases between. The CDR3 consists of 11 residues. The germline V gene encodes CDR1 DFQATT and CDR2 SNEGSKA (reference sequence). CDR3 sequence reads: CSARAPSGYTF. The CDR3 region has the DNA TGCAGTGCTAGAGCCCCAAGCGGCTACACCTTC.

About this clone itself: Its ends do not fully match the called genes, so a read error is possible. The chain has TRBV7-7 and TRBJ2-5; TRBD1 might be the D (5 bases). The DNA end lines up better with TRBJ2-7; the J call may be wrong. The CDR3 extends over 14 amino acids. Germline V gene data show CDR1 as SSHAT and CDR2 as FNYEAQ (reference sequence). Written as DNA, the CDR3 is TGTGCTAGCAGCCCAGCAGGGAACTCCTACGAGCAGTACTTC. This codes for CASSPAGNSYEQYF.

The chain employs TRBV27 and TRBJ2-1, with TRBD1 as a possible D gene (6 bases). Germline CDR1 reads MNHEY; CDR2 reads SMNVEV (reference sequence). Deletions cut 4 bases from V and 7 bases from J, with 20 bases between. The CDR3 length is 16 residues. CDR3 residues: CASSSITTGLGNEQFF. CDR3 coding DNA: TGTGCCAGCAGTTCCATCACGACAGGACTCGGAAATGAGCAGTTCTTC.

The chain has TRBV30 and TRBJ2-5; D may be TRBD2 (6 bases). The length of the CDR3 is 15 residues. Trimming removed 0 bases at V and 2 bases at J, with 13 bases between. Germline CDR1 GTSNPN, CDR2 SVGIG (reference sequence). CDR3 loop: CAWSVLVSGQETQYF. The DNA for the CDR3 is TGTGCCTGGAGTGTACTCGTTAGCGGACAAGAGACCCAGTACTTC.

This chain joins TRBV27 and TRBJ1-1, with a possible D match to TRBD1 (5 bases). Germline loops: CDR1 MNHEY, CDR2 SMNVEV (reference sequence). The V and J ends lost 1 base and 7 bases respectively, with 13 bases between them. This CDR3 comprises 14 residues. The CDR3 sequence is CASSLYFDSHEAFF. CDR3 coding DNA: TGTGCCAGCAGTTTATATTTTGACAGCCATGAAGCTTTCTTT.

This clone was counted only a few times. The J gene is TRBJ1-2, the V gene TRBV27, with D maybe TRBD1 (6 bases). This CDR3 spans 13 amino acids. CDR1 and CDR2 (germline): MNHEY, SMNVEV (reference sequence). Trimming cost V 2 bases and J 8 bases, with 12 bases left between them. This CDR3 is CASSLSRGNGYTF. Written as DNA, the CDR3 is TGTGCCAGCAGTTTAAGCAGGGGTAACGGCTACACCTTC.

The chain has TRBV4-2 and TRBJ2-7, with TRBD2 matching 8 bases. In germline, CDR1 is LGHNA, CDR2 YNFKEQ. J lost 7 bases, V lost 0 bases, and 11 bases had no gene match. CDR3 size: 16 residues. This CDR3 is CASSQDIRSGGNEQYF. CDR3 nucleotide sequence: TGTGCCAGCAGCCAAGATATCCGAAGCGGGGGCAATGAGCAGTACTTC.

This chain joins TRBV15 and TRBJ2-6; D is uncertain. Trimming took 3 bases from V and 0 from J, leaving 3 bases between them. This CDR3 region has 14 residues. CDR1 is LNHNV and CDR2 is YYDKDF in the germline V gene (reference sequence). CDR3 protein: CATSRYSGANVLTF. Written as DNA, the CDR3 is TGTGCCACCAGCAGGTACTCTGGGGCCAACGTCCTGACTTTC.

This chain uses TRBV14 with TRBJ1-3, with TRBD1 identical over 7 bases. With V trimmed by 2 bases and J by 0 bases, 4 bases remained unmatched. This CDR3 is 16 amino acids long. CDR1 and CDR2 from the germline V gene are SGHDN and FVKESK. As DNA, the CDR3 is TGTGCCAGCAGCCAACTCGGGACAGACTCTGGAAACACCATATATTTT. It is translated as CASSQLGTDSGNTIYF.

This clone was observed a handful of times. The chain combines TRBV11-3 with TRBJ2-2; D remains unclear. Trimming left V 5 bases short and J 4 bases short, with 11 bases between. The germline CDR1 and CDR2 sequences are SGHNT and YENEEA. This CDR3 is 14 amino acids long. In nucleotides, the CDR3 is TGTGCCAGCAGCCGAACCTCGGGCACCGGGGAGCTGTTTTTT. Protein sequence: CASSRTSGTGELFF.

The chain links TRBV5-6 to TRBJ1-5; 7 bases are shared with TRBD1. V trimming: 4 bases; J trimming: 0 bases; junction bases outside the gene matches: 7. This CDR3 is 16 amino acids long. Germline loops: CDR1 SGHDT, CDR2 YYEEEE. In nucleotides, the CDR3 is TGTGCCAGCAGCATATACAGGGGCTATAGCAATCAGCCCCAGCATTTT. This sequence encodes CASSIYRGYSNQPQHF.

This clone was seen only a few times. The chain joins TRBV4-1 to TRBJ1-2, with 7 bases that match TRBD1. With 3 bases clipped from V and 0 bases from J, the junction kept 13 bases outside the gene matches. The CDR3 has 18 amino acids. Germline V lookup: CDR1 MGHRA, CDR2 YSYEKL. The CDR3: CASSQAKDRDRSNYGYTF. CDR3 nucleotides: TGCGCCAGCAGCCAGGCTAAAGACAGGGACCGCTCTAACTATGGCTACACCTTC.

The V gene is TRBV2, the J gene TRBJ2-2, with 10 bases lining up with TRBD1. Germline-derived CDR1 and CDR2 are SNHLY and FYNNEI. This CDR3 has 16 residues. V gave up 6 bases and J gave up 8 bases; unmatched junction bases: 12. DNA of the CDR3: TGTGCCAGCAGCAAGGGACAGGGGTCAAGGGATGGGGAGCTGTTTTTT. Its protein is CASSKGQGSRDGELFF.

A single count supports this clone. The gene calls are TRBV5-8 and TRBJ1-2; a weak D match, TRBD1 (5 bases). The germline gives CDR1 SGHTS, CDR2 YDEGEE. Trimming removed 6 bases at V and 0 bases at J, with 15 bases between. The CDR3 contains 15 residues. The CDR3 DNA reads as TGTGCCAGCAACCGCTTCGGGGGGGCTAACTATGGCTACACCTTC. This sequence encodes CASNRFGGANYGYTF.

The chain carries TRBV7-9 and TRBJ2-3; TRBD2 aligns across 11 bases. The CDR3 sequence is 15 residues long. Trimming removed 5 bases from V and 7 bases from J; junction bases left unmatched: 8. From germline, CDR1 is SEHNR and CDR2 FQNEAQ (reference sequence). The DNA of the CDR3 is TGTGCCAGCAGCCCACTAGCGGGAGTTGGGCATACGCAGTATTTT. Translated: CASSPLAGVGHTQYF.